The 4 T cell receptor beta chains listed next were all sequenced from one sample in a study of T cells in tuberculosis. Sequenced by immunoSEQ multiplex PCR; TCRdb stores in-frame clones only, minus some. The repertoire holds approximately 46,000 clones, about 96% seen once, with over 1.1% in the top ten. The time point denotes: new active TB diagnosis, blood taken before or within 7 days of starting treatment. The sequencing here drew on PBMCs, taken at tuberculosis diagnosis. Receptor source: an adult with tuberculosis.

V and J are TRBV4-3 and TRBJ1-5, with 11 bases identical to TRBD1. This CDR3 is built from 15 residues. Germline V gene data show CDR1 as LGHNA and CDR2 as YSLEER. Losses at the gene ends were 0 bases for V and 8 bases for J; bases not matched to a gene: 3. CDR3 protein: CASSQDRDRGEPQHF. The CDR3 nucleotides read TGCGCCAGCAGCCAAGATCGGGACAGGGGGGAGCCCCAGCATTTT.

J is TRBJ1-2 and V is TRBV5-1, with 9 bases aligning to TRBD1. The CDR3 sequence is 16 residues long. After removal of 6 bases from V and 4 bases from J, the junction contained 13 bases not matched to a gene. In germline, CDR1 is SGHRS, CDR2 YFSETQ. CDR3: CASTPLPGTGFYGYTF. CDR3 in DNA: TGCGCCAGCACTCCCCTCCCCGGGACAGGGTTCTATGGCTACACCTTC.

The chain combines TRBV29-1 with TRBJ2-3; D unclear. From germline, CDR1 is SQVTM and CDR2 ANQGSEA. This CDR3 is built from 13 residues. Trimming took 6 bases from V and 1 from J, leaving 11 bases between them. The CDR3 bases are TGCAGCGTGGATCGGGTGGGCACAGATACGCAGTATTTT. Its translation is CSVDRVGTDTQYF.

CDR3 protein: CASSSRLPNEQFF. Here the CDR3 DNA reads TGTGCCAGCAGTTCCAGACTGCCTAATGAGCAGTTCTTC. J is TRBJ2-1 and V is TRBV2, with no clear D. The germline CDR1 and CDR2 sequences are SNHLY and FYNNEI. The V and J ends lost 5 bases and 7 bases respectively, with 12 bases between them. There are 13 residues in the CDR3.